The 22 T cell receptor beta chains below all came from one sample that was sequenced in a study of T cells in Graves' hyperthyroidism and ophthalmopathy. RNA transcripts provided the source from which TCR beta CDR3 regions were amplified. First-round RT-PCR targeting the TCR CDR3 was performed with the HTBI primer set. TCRdb used MiXCR to reprocess the multiplex PCR reads, holding one entry per CDR3 protein. The top ten hold around 32% of the sample, which has almost 250,000 distinct CDR3 sequences, around 24% seen once. Sequenced: blood. The receptors were sampled from a woman aged 40 to 50 with Graves' ophthalmopathy.

There are many counts of this clonotype. The J gene is TRBJ2-2, the V gene TRBV24-1, with 7 bases fitting TRBD1. The CDR3 extends over 14 amino acids. Trimming removed 7 bases from V and 4 bases from J; junction bases left unmatched: 5. CDR1 is KGHDR and CDR2 is SFDVKD in the germline V gene. The CDR3 DNA is TGTGCCACCAGAGACAGGGCAGTCACCGGGGAGCTGTTTTTT. This sequence encodes CATRDRAVTGELFF.

The chain employs TRBV7-2 and TRBJ2-7; possible D gene TRBD2, 6 bases. The length of the CDR3 is 15 residues. CDR1 is SGHTA, CDR2 FQGNSA, per germline. Trimming left V 4 bases short and J 2 bases short, with 15 bases between. The CDR3 DNA reads as TGTGCCAGCAGCTCATCCGGGACTTGGGCCTACGAGCAGTACTTC. It translates to CASSSSGTWAYEQYF.

In DNA form, the CDR3 reads TGTGCCAGCAGTACAGACAGGCCGCCGAACACCGGGGAGCTGTTTTTT. It yields the protein CASSTDRPPNTGELFF. This rearrangement joins TRBV11-2 to TRBJ2-2, with D possibly being TRBD1 (6 bases). CDR3 size: 16 residues. Germline-derived CDR1 and CDR2 are SGHAT and FQNNGV. The V end lost 6 bases, the J end lost 0 bases, and 14 bases lay between the germline ends.

The rearrangement joins TRBV27 to TRBJ1-2, with D hard to call. Between the trimmed V and J ends, which lost 0 bases and 9 bases, there was a span of 11 bases. In germline, CDR1 is MNHEY, CDR2 SMNVEV (reference sequence). The CDR3 has 13 residues. CDR3 DNA: TGTGCCAGCAGTTTATCTGAGGGCATGCGCTACACCTTC. It yields the protein CASSLSEGMRYTF.

This clonotype was seen at least ten times. The chain combines TRBV6-2 or TRBV6-3 with TRBJ2-7; 9 nucleotides align to TRBD2. CDR3 length equals 16 residues. Germline assignment: CDR1 MNHEY and CDR2 SVGEGT. The ends lost 7 bases at V and 5 bases at J; junction bases unmatched: 15. Written as DNA, the CDR3 is TGTGCCAGCACCGACCGGGCGGGAGGGCCTGTCGACGAGCAGTACTTC. This translates into CASTDRAGGPVDEQYF.

This clonotype has at least ten counts. The chain carries TRBV6-5 and TRBJ1-2; 9 bases are a match to TRBD1. In germline, CDR1 is MNHEY, CDR2 SVGAGI. The CDR3 is 15 residues long. The ends lost 5 bases at V and 0 bases at J; junction bases unmatched: 4. In nucleotides, the CDR3 is TGTGCCAGCAGTCCGGGACAGGGCACTAACTATGGCTACACCTTC. Translation: CASSPGQGTNYGYTF.

This clonotype was seen at least ten times. The chain uses TRBV20-1 and TRBJ1-1; no clear D gene. Germline CDR1 and CDR2: DFQATT and SNEGSKA (reference sequence). The germline V and J ends were trimmed by 0 bases and 4 bases, with 12 bases remaining between them. This CDR3 region has 14 residues. This CDR3 is CSAREALRGTEAFF. DNA for the CDR3: TGCAGTGCTAGAGAGGCTTTACGGGGCACTGAAGCTTTCTTT.

This clonotype has a count of ten or more. This chain uses TRBV29-1 with TRBJ1-2, with D unresolved. Germline values: CDR1 SQVTM, CDR2 ANQGSEA. The CDR3 has 11 residues. The V gene lost 5 bases and the J gene lost 1 base, with 5 bases spanning the gap. CDR3 loop: CSVTVNYGYTF. CDR3 bases: TGCAGCGTTACAGTTAACTATGGCTACACCTTC.

This clonotype was seen many times. This may stem from a read error, because a much larger clone lies one nucleotide away. The chain employs TRBV20-1 and TRBJ1-5; D is undetermined. V dropped 2 bases and J dropped 2 bases, with 4 bases sitting between them. The CDR3 is made up of 12 amino acids. From germline, CDR1 is DFQATT and CDR2 SNEGSKA (reference sequence). CDR3 protein: CSARRGNQPQHF. The CDR3 nucleotides read TGCAGTGCTAGACGGGGCAATCAGCCCCAGCATTTT.

The table lists this clonotype with many counts. The CDR3 coding sequence is TGCAGTGCTAGAGGGGCCCTCCACAGTCCTCGGGACGAGCAGTACTTC. As protein: CSARGALHSPRDEQYF. This sequence joins TRBV20-1 and TRBJ2-7; D remains unclear. The CDR3 spans 16 residues. The germline CDR1 and CDR2 sequences are DFQATT and SNEGSKA (reference sequence). V lost 1 base to trimming and J lost 5 bases, with 21 bases between them.

This clonotype was observed at least ten times. The chain couples TRBV20-1 to TRBJ2-7, with D possibly matching TRBD1 (6 bases). From germline, CDR1 is DFQATT and CDR2 SNEGSKA (reference sequence). V was trimmed by 5 bases and J by 1 base, leaving 18 bases between them. The CDR3 extends over 15 amino acids. The CDR3 here is CSAGPRGRLSYEQYF. As DNA, the CDR3 is TGCAGTGCTGGACCCAGGGGCCGCCTATCCTACGAGCAGTACTTC.

This clonotype was seen many times. The chain links TRBV2 to TRBJ2-7, with D hard to call. The germline V and J ends were trimmed by 3 bases and 7 bases, with 16 bases remaining between them. Germline CDR1 reads SNHLY; CDR2 reads FYNNEI. The CDR3 spans 14 residues. The CDR3 DNA is TGTGCCAGCAGTGAGGCGGCCCCCCGGCGGGAGCAGTACTTC. As protein: CASSEAAPRREQYF.

This clonotype has a single count. The V and J genes are TRBV6-1 and TRBJ1-1; D is unresolved. CDR1 and CDR2 (germline): MNHNS, SASEGT. Trimming shortened V by 4 bases and J by 7 bases, and 16 bases separated the two germline ends. The CDR3 consists of 14 residues. In nucleotides, the CDR3 is TGTGCCAGCAGTGCTCGTTCAGGAGATGTTGAAGCTTTCTTT. Translated: CASSARSGDVEAFF.

This clonotype appeared many times. V is TRBV4-1 and J is TRBJ2-5; 11 nucleotides match TRBD2. Per germline, CDR1 MGHRA and CDR2 YSYEKL. CDR3 length: 17 residues. V trimming: 2 bases; J trimming: 4 bases; junction bases outside the gene matches: 9. The DNA for the CDR3 is TGCGCCAGCAGCCAATTACTAGCGGGAGTGGTTTCAGAGACCCAGTACTTC. As protein: CASSQLLAGVVSETQYF.

This clonotype showed up many times. J is TRBJ2-2 and V is TRBV5-1, with D possibly TRBD1 on 6 matching bases. V lost 5 bases and J lost 1, with 12 bases in between. The CDR3 runs 15 residues. The V gene's germline CDR1 is SGHRS and CDR2 YFSETQ. CDR3 protein: CASRSTGQNTGELFF. The CDR3 DNA is TGCGCCAGCAGAAGTACGGGACAGAACACCGGGGAGCTGTTTTTT.

This clonotype was counted ten times or more. The chain links TRBV20-1 to TRBJ2-7, with TRBD1 identical over 12 bases. J was trimmed by 2 bases and V by 6 bases; bases with no gene match: 5. Germline V lookup: CDR1 DFQATT, CDR2 SNEGSKA (reference sequence). CDR3 length equals 14 residues. In nucleotides, the CDR3 is TGCAGTGCAGAGGGACAGGGGGCTCCCTACGAGCAGTACTTC. Encoded protein: CSAEGQGAPYEQYF.

This clonotype occurred many times. CDR3 DNA: TGTGCCAGTAAGGGGACCAAAAACATTCAGTACTTC. It yields the protein CASKGTKNIQYF. The rearrangement links TRBV2 to TRBJ2-4, with D tentatively TRBD1 (5 bases). This CDR3 region has 12 residues. Per germline, CDR1 SNHLY and CDR2 FYNNEI. Trimming pared 9 bases from V and 2 bases from J, leaving 8 bases between.

This clonotype was recorded many times. The chain carries TRBV24-1 and TRBJ2-7, with D perhaps assigned TRBD1 or TRBD2 (7 bases each). Trimming cost V 3 bases and J 6 bases, with 20 bases left between them. Germline lookup yields CDR1 KGHDR and CDR2 SFDVKD. The CDR3 loop spans 16 amino acids. This CDR3 reads CATSDPQGGGYGEQYF. As DNA, the CDR3 is TGTGCCACCAGTGATCCTCAGGGAGGGGGCTACGGCGAGCAGTACTTC.

This clonotype was observed at least ten times. The chain uses TRBV11-1 and TRBJ2-2, with 13 bases matching TRBD2. Per germline, CDR1 SGHAT and CDR2 FQDESV (reference sequence). The V gene end was trimmed by 5 bases and the J gene end by 1 base; junction bases not matched to a gene: 7. The CDR3 sequence is 18 residues long. CDR3 DNA: TGTGCCAGCAGCCCTCGGACTAGCGGGAGCCTGAACACCGGGGAGCTGTTTTTT. It codes for CASSPRTSGSLNTGELFF.

This clonotype was detected many times. The rearrangement joins TRBV11-2 to TRBJ2-2; the match to TRBD2 covers 14 bases. Per germline, CDR1 SGHAT and CDR2 FQNNGV. CDR3 length equals 17 residues. V dropped 5 bases and J dropped 3; count of bases not matched to a gene: 5. CDR3 bases: TGTGCCAGCAGCCCCCCGGGACTAGCGGGAGACACCGGGGAGCTGTTTTTT. Translating it yields CASSPPGLAGDTGELFF.

This clonotype showed up many times. The chain recombines TRBV7-6 with TRBJ2-2, with D possibly matching TRBD1 (5 bases). Looked up from germline, CDR1 is SGHVS and CDR2 is FNYEAQ. This CDR3 is 14 amino acids long. Trimming left V 5 bases short and J 2 bases short, with 9 bases between. The chain's CDR3 is CASSRTYNTGELFF. CDR3 DNA sequence: TGTGCCAGCAGCCGGACATACAACACCGGGGAGCTGTTTTTT.

The chain recombines TRBV24-1 with TRBJ2-5; TRBD1 might be the D (6 bases). V was shortened by 3 bases and J by 4 bases, with 8 bases between the two germline ends. This CDR3 is built from 13 residues. Germline lookup yields CDR1 KGHDR and CDR2 SFDVKD. The CDR3 spells CATSDRRGETQYF. The CDR3 DNA reads TGTGCCACCAGTGATCGCAGGGGAGAGACCCAGTACTTC.